This T cell receptor beta chain was captured in a study of a mutant IDH1 vaccine in newly diagnosed glioma. Background on the study: Once 4-6 weeks had passed after radiotherapy alone, vaccination started, or it started with temozolomide cycles.

Germline V gene lookup returns CDR1 GTSNPN and CDR2 SVGIG (reference sequence). V shed 0 bases, J shed 7 bases, and the junction held 3 bases outside the gene matches. CDR3 length: 14 residues. Measured with immunoSEQ multiplex PCR; TCRdb has only the in-frame clones, and not every one. This table holds 30,000 to 40,000 clones, roughly 80% found once. Time point described: week 35, safety follow-up. A single vaccine dose contained 300 ug of mutant IDH1 20-mer peptide, and topical imiquimod was used with it. This clone has more than one count but fewer than ten. Its cognate antigen is unknown. The sample was PBMCs, taken from a glioma patient whose treatment included an IDH1 peptide vaccine. The V and J genes are TRBV30 and TRBJ1-5, with 10 bases fitting TRBD1. This clonotype was obtained from a woman aged 18-29 years with glioma. This CDR3 reads CAWSVGQGSQPQHF. As DNA, the CDR3 is TGTGCCTGGAGTGTGGGACAGGGGAGCCAGCCCCAGCATTTT. Looking up the rest from reference TRBV30 and TRBJ1-5 gives the full variable domain: SQTIHQWPATLVQPVGSPLSLECTVEGTSNPNLYWYRQAAGRGLQLLFYSVGIGQISSEVPQNLSASRPQDRQFILSSKKLLLSDSGFYLCAWSVGQGSQPQHFGDGTRLSIL.